This T cell receptor beta chain stems from a study of monozygotic twins with inflammatory bowel disease (dated by TCRdb to the late 2010s). In the study overall: The full study comprised approximately 28 monozygotic twin pairs: nine German pairs (four IBD-concordant, five IBD-discordant) and 19 IBD-discordant Danish pairs. Disease-associated traits were sought mainly through comparisons between IBD patients and their genetically identical healthy co-twins within discordant pairs. Each individual had, on average, about 151 000 unique TCRalpha sequences and 181 000 unique TCRbeta sequences available for analysis. The paper as a whole reports these results and caveats: The analysis was unable to tell apart different T cell subtypes. Compared with healthy twins, IBD patients had fewer clonotypes in common with other individuals, a difference most pronounced in patients showing signs of disease activity. Because patients were on differing immunosuppressive treatments, the repertoires may have picked up extra background noise and inter-individual variability. No single strong signal or clonotype linked to IBD turned up in the results, so the idea that one exists was not supported. Measured by the inverse Simpson index, TCRbeta repertoire diversity was lower in IBD patients than in their healthy co-twins. Repertoire similarity did not differ between concordant and discordant twins, possibly due to limited statistical power.

The CDR3 measures 15 amino acids from cysteine to phenylalanine. No DNA sequence was recorded. The CDR1 and CDR2 encoded by the germline V gene are LGHNA and YNFKEQ. From each donor, an approximately 2.6 ml peripheral blood sample was collected into PAXgene tubes and kept at -80 degrees C. Total RNA was isolated from whole blood with the PAXgene blood miRNA kit on an automated QIAcube, without T cell sorting. Deep TCRalpha and TCRbeta repertoire profiling with unique molecular barcoding was performed on peripheral blood of monozygotic twin pairs concordant or discordant for inflammatory bowel disease. Smoking habits were recorded for all twin pairs, and each individual was classified as a current, former or never smoker. Library construction relied on 5' RACE. Preparation of each TCR library used approximately 4,000 ng of total RNA. For each sample, cDNA synthesis with SMARTScribe reverse transcriptase was split into eight separate reactions. During cDNA synthesis, unique molecular identifiers containing a 6-nucleotide sample barcode were introduced by template switching. TCRalpha and TCRbeta cDNA was amplified by two nested PCRs of roughly 16 and 10 cycles, with bead purification after each PCR. Before amplification, the cDNA was both treated with uracil DNA-glycosylase and purified with the QIAquick PCR purification kit. The second PCR was the step at which Illumina TruSeq-compatible adapters and sample-specific barcodes were added. Library quality and concentration were checked on TapeStation and Qubit, and libraries were pooled at around 5.3 ng each. Sequencing of pooled libraries was carried out on an Illumina HiSeq2500 single-index Rapid Run using 2 x 100 bp reads and custom sequencing primers. In the authors' own workflow: MiGEC version 1.2.6 was used for UMI-based consensus assembly, which corrected PCR and sequencing errors. MiXCR version 2.1.1 was used for V(D)J alignment, clonotype assembly and CDR3 extraction. Normalisation of gene usage, clonotype sharing and MAIT/NKT TCR abundance was achieved by analysing the top 1000, 10 000 and 20 000 clonotypes per sample. After downsampling to 27 000 UMIs, diversity was calculated as the inverse Simpson index using the vegan R package. Paired Mann-Whitney U tests were applied to discordant twin pairs, and Benjamini-Hochberg correction was used for multiple testing. TCRdb reprocessed the reads; each CDR3 protein sequence makes one entry, and DNA is unavailable. The V and J calls here are based on TCRdb, not the publication. The sample's records list approximately 200,000 distinct CDR3 sequences. The ten largest clonotypes hold around 7.7% of the sample.

In the case of this clonotype: No cognate antigen has been identified for it.

The sample consisted of blood. Recombination connected TRBV4-2 to TRBJ1-2. This clonotype originated in a human donor with ulcerative colitis or Crohn's disease, or a healthy co-twin of an affected twin (not recorded which). The CDR3: CASSQARHIFYGYTF.